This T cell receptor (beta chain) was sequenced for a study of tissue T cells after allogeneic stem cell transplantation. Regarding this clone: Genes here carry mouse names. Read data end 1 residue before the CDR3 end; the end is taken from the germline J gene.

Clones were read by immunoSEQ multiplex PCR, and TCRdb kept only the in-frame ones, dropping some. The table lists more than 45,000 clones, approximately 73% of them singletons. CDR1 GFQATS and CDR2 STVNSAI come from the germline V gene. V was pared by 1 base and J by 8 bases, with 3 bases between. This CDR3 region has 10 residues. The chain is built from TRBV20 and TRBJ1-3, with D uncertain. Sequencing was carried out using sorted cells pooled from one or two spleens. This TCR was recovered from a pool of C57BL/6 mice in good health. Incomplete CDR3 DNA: TGTGGTGCTAGGGGGGATACGCTCTAT. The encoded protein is CGARGDTLY. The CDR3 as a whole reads CGARGDTLYF. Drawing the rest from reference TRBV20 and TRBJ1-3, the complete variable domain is GALVYQYPRRTICKSGTSMRMECQAVGFQATSVAWYRQSPQKTFELIALSTVNSAIKYEQNFTQEKFPISHPNLSFSSMTVLNAYLEDRGLYLCGARGDTLYFGEGSRLIVV.